This T cell receptor (beta chain) was identified during a study of monozygotic twins with inflammatory bowel disease. The CDR3 runs 13 residues. The germline V gene has CDR1 ENHRY and CDR2 SYGVKD. Points from the study as a whole: Data gave no support to a single strong signal or clonotype associated with IBD.

As regards this clonotype: Antigen unknown.

TCRdb derives one entry per CDR3 protein from the 5' RACE reads, leaving out DNA. The table for this sample gives 150,000 to 200,000 distinct CDR3 sequences. Blood samples, whole and unsorted for T cells, yielded the isolated total RNA. The rearrangement links TRBV10-3 to TRBJ2-1; TCRdb calls TRBD1, which cannot be checked without DNA. Input material: blood. The TCR sequence derives from a human donor with ulcerative colitis or Crohn's disease, or a healthy co-twin of an affected twin (not recorded which). The CDR3 spells CAIRGTGGDEQFF.